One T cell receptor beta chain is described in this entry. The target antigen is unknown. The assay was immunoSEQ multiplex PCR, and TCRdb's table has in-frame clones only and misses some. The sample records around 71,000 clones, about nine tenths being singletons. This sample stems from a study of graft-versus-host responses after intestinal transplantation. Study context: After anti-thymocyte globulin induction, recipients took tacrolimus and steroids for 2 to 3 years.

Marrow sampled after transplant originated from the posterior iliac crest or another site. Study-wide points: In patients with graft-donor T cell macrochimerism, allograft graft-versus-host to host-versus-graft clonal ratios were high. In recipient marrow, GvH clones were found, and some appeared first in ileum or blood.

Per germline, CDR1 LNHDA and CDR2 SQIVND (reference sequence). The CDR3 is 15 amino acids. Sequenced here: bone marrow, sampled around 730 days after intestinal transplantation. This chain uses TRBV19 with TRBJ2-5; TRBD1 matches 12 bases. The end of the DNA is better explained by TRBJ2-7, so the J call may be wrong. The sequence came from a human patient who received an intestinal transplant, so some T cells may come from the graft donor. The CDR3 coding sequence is TGTGCCAGTAGTTGGGGACAGGGGGCTATCTACGAGCAGTACTTC. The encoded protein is CASSWGQGAIYEQYF.